The source of this TCR beta chain is a study of response to subunit inactivated influenza vaccine. TCRdb re-analysed the RT-PCR reads in MiXCR, keeping a single row per CDR3 protein. The sample lists under 800,000 distinct CDR3 sequences, 11% to 15% seen once, with less than 7% in the top ten. The V gene end was trimmed by 7 bases and the J gene end by 2 bases; junction bases not matched to a gene: 8. Germline CDR1 reads SQVTM; CDR2 reads ANQGSEA. There are 13 residues in the CDR3. This material consisted of PBMCs from blood, taken less than 15 days before vaccination. This clonotype originated in a man between 45 and 60 years old who received an inactivated influenza vaccine. V is TRBV29-1 and J is TRBJ2-7, with 7 bases identical to TRBD1. The CDR3 sequence: CSGAQGFAYEQYF. CDR3 in DNA: TGCAGCGGGGCACAGGGGTTTGCCTACGAGCAGTACTTC.